These 22 T cell receptor beta chains originate from one sample sequenced in a study of response to subunit inactivated influenza vaccine. TCRdb ran MiXCR on the RT-PCR reads and lists one entry per CDR3 protein. Of hundreds of thousands of distinct CDR3 sequences listed, just over 20% are singletons. Sample: PBMCs from blood, taken about 20 months after vaccination. The source is a man aged 50 to 69 who received an inactivated influenza vaccine.

The chain links TRBV4-3 to TRBJ2-7; TRBD1 matches 7 bases. The CDR3 is 16 amino acids. The V gene end was trimmed by 3 bases and the J gene end by 2 bases; junction bases not matched to a gene: 10. CDR1 LGHNA and CDR2 YSLEER come from the germline V gene. The CDR3 DNA reads as TGCGCCAGCAGCCAGTCTCGGACAGGCCCCACCTACGAGCAGTACTTC. Protein: CASSQSRTGPTYEQYF.

The genes are TRBV5-1 and TRBJ2-2; 9 bases are a match to TRBD2. With 1 base clipped from V and 0 bases from J, the junction kept 13 bases outside the gene matches. Germline V gives CDR1 SGHRS, CDR2 YFSETQ. The CDR3 is 20 residues long. CDR3 sequence reads: CASSLLAPSAGGANTGELFF. CDR3 DNA sequence: TGCGCCAGCAGCTTGTTGGCCCCCTCCGCGGGGGGGGCGAACACCGGGGAGCTGTTTTTT.

This chain uses TRBV20-1 with TRBJ1-1; 7 bases are shared with TRBD1. The V segment lost 0 bases and the J segment 4 bases; nucleotides outside the gene matches: 8. Germline V gives CDR1 DFQATT, CDR2 SNEGSKA (reference sequence). CDR3 length: 15 amino acids. CDR3 sequence reads: CSAREQGTFSTEAFF. The CDR3 DNA follows: TGCAGTGCTAGAGAACAGGGGACCTTCAGCACTGAAGCTTTCTTT.

This chain connects TRBV12-3 or TRBV12-4 to TRBJ2-5, with D perhaps matching TRBD2 (5 bases). The CDR3 runs 15 residues. The germline V and J ends were trimmed by 3 bases and 1 base, with 12 bases remaining between them. The DNA of the CDR3 is TGTGCCAGCAGTTTGAGCGGTCATGTCCAAGAGACCCAGTACTTC. Translation: CASSLSGHVQETQYF.

This clonotype showed up just a few times. The chain has TRBV5-1 and TRBJ2-7; D possibly corresponds to TRBD2 (7 bases). The length of the CDR3 is 13 residues. Germline V CDR1 and CDR2: SGHRS, YFSETQ. Trimming cost V 7 bases and J 2 bases, with 13 bases left between them. This CDR3 reads CASRLGGAYEQYF. DNA for the CDR3: TGCGCCAGCCGATTAGGGGGGGCCTACGAGCAGTACTTC.

The CDR3 loop is CASKPSGSYEQYF. For the CDR3, the DNA is TGCGCCAGCAAACCTAGCGGGAGCTACGAGCAGTACTTC. The V call is TRBV5-1, the J call TRBJ2-7, with 10 bases aligning to TRBD2. CDR1 and CDR2 (germline): SGHRS, YFSETQ. With V trimmed by 6 bases and J by 3 bases, 3 bases remained unmatched. The CDR3 is 13 amino acids.

The genes are TRBV15 and TRBJ1-1; D may be TRBD1 (5 bases). The CDR3 consists of 15 residues. The V gene's germline CDR1 is LNHNV and CDR2 YYDKDF (reference sequence). V was cut by 2 bases and J by 1 base, with 11 bases left in between. The CDR3 DNA is TGTGCCACCAGCAGATCGTGGGGCCAGAACACTGAAGCTTTCTTT. Its translation is CATSRSWGQNTEAFF.

This clonotype appeared a single time. V and J are TRBV6-1 and TRBJ1-2; D ambiguous. The CDR3 has 13 amino acids. With 11 bases removed from V and 3 bases from J, the gap between germline ends came to 16 bases. In germline, CDR1 is MNHNS, CDR2 SASEGT. The CDR3 nucleotides are TGTGCCTCCCGCCGGGATAACGACTATGGCTACACCTTC. As protein: CASRRDNDYGYTF.

This chain uses TRBV20-1 with TRBJ1-3; D call uncertain. V gave up 1 base and J gave up 4 bases, with 20 bases separating them. Germline CDR1 DFQATT, CDR2 SNEGSKA (reference sequence). The length of the CDR3 is 17 residues. The CDR3 loop is CSARAGGSDRSGNTIYF. DNA for the CDR3: TGCAGTGCTAGAGCGGGTGGCAGCGATCGGTCGGGAAACACCATATATTTT.

This clonotype has only a few counts. The chain uses TRBV2 and TRBJ1-5, with TRBD1 matching over 10 bases. CDR3 size: 14 residues. V trimming: 8 bases; J trimming: 1 base; junction bases outside the gene matches: 2. From germline, CDR1 is SNHLY and CDR2 FYNNEI. In DNA form, the CDR3 reads TGTGCCAGCGGGACAGGGGTAAGCAATCAGCCCCAGCATTTT. This sequence encodes CASGTGVSNQPQHF.

The genes are TRBV10-1 and TRBJ2-7; D not certain. Germline CDR1 is WNHNN and CDR2 is SYGVQD (reference sequence). The CDR3 runs to 12 residues. V was trimmed by 6 bases and J by 7 bases, leaving 13 bases between them. CDR3 sequence reads: CASRFIVMEQYF. Here the CDR3 DNA reads TGCGCCAGCAGGTTCATCGTGATGGAGCAGTACTTC.

This rearrangement joins TRBV20-1 to TRBJ2-7; D ambiguous. Trimming cost V 6 bases and J 2 bases, with 8 bases left between them. CDR1 is DFQATT and CDR2 is SNEGSKA in the germline V gene (reference sequence). The CDR3 runs to 11 residues. The CDR3 nucleotides are TGCAGTGCCGGACGGACCTACGAGCAGTACTTC. This gives the protein CSAGRTYEQYF.

A few counts support this clonotype. The V and J genes are TRBV12-3 or TRBV12-4 and TRBJ1-1, with a possible D match to TRBD1 (6 bases). V was trimmed by 0 bases and J by 7 bases, leaving 15 bases between them. The CDR3 contains 15 residues. The CDR3 DNA reads TGTGCCAGCAGTTTAGCGCGGGGGACACCCCGTGAAGCTTTCTTT. Translating it yields CASSLARGTPREAFF.

This clonotype was seen more than once but under ten times. The chain employs TRBV3-1 and TRBJ2-3; D ambiguous. Germline CDR1 LGHDT, CDR2 YNNKEL (reference sequence). The CDR3 consists of 16 residues. V was shortened by 0 bases and J by 2 bases, with 12 bases between the two germline ends. CDR3 amino acids: CASSQEKLDHTDTQYF. CDR3 bases: TGTGCCAGCAGCCAAGAGAAGTTAGACCACACAGATACGCAGTATTTT.

This clonotype was observed a few times. The rearrangement uses TRBV6-2 or TRBV6-3 and TRBJ1-1; D is uncertain. CDR1 and CDR2 from the germline V gene are MNHEY and SVGEGT. Between the trimmed V and J ends, which lost 7 bases and 2 bases, there was a span of 11 bases. The CDR3 covers 13 residues. CDR3 sequence reads: CASTNPPNTEAFF. DNA for the CDR3: TGTGCCAGCACCAATCCCCCCAACACTGAAGCTTTCTTT.

This clonotype was recorded at least ten times. The chain couples TRBV5-1 to TRBJ1-1; TRBD1 agrees at 7 bases. J lost 1 base, V lost 2 bases, and 5 bases had no gene match. The CDR3 spans 15 residues. Germline V gene sequence: CDR1 SGHRS, CDR2 YFSETQ. In DNA form, the CDR3 reads TGCGCCAGCAGCTTACAGGGGCCTGGGAACACTGAAGCTTTCTTT. Its protein product is CASSLQGPGNTEAFF.

The J gene is TRBJ2-4, the V gene TRBV12-3 or TRBV12-4; D is perhaps TRBD2 (5 bases). The length of the CDR3 is 15 residues. Trimming cost V 3 bases and J 1 base, with 10 bases left between them. The CDR3 protein is CASSFEGQAKNIQYF. The CDR3 bases are TGTGCCAGCAGTTTTGAGGGCCAGGCCAAAAACATTCAGTACTTC.

The V and J genes are TRBV3-1 and TRBJ1-5, with no clear D. The CDR3 length is 15 residues. The V end was cut by 4 bases, the J end by 3 bases, with 13 bases between. The germline V gene encodes CDR1 LGHDT and CDR2 YNNKEL (reference sequence). CDR3: CASSPGSGDNQPQHF. In nucleotides, the CDR3 is TGTGCCAGCAGCCCGGGGAGTGGAGACAATCAGCCCCAGCATTTT.

This clonotype was seen more than once but under ten times. Here the CDR3 omits its conserved ending phenylalanine or tryptophan, so a read error is the likely source. It is unclear where the CDR3 begins or ends on the DNA, so no DNA is shown, and the CDR3 is as TCRdb lists it. This rearrangement joins TRBV5-1 to TRBJ2-3. The CDR3 extends over 8 residues, inclusive of both ends. The V gene's germline CDR1 is SGHRS and CDR2 YFSETQ. The CDR3 region is CASSSRVS.

This clonotype was detected a few times. J is TRBJ2-7 and V is TRBV10-3; 11 bases are a match to TRBD2. In germline, CDR1 is ENHRY, CDR2 SYGVKD. J lost 4 bases, V lost 4 bases, and 9 bases had no gene match. The CDR3 is made up of 16 amino acids. The CDR3 protein is CAISARLAGRSYEQYF. In nucleotides, the CDR3 is TGTGCCATCAGTGCGAGACTAGCGGGGCGTTCATACGAGCAGTACTTC.

V gene TRBV5-1 combines with J gene TRBJ1-1, with D unresolved. Trimming cost V 0 bases and J 3 bases, with 9 bases left between them. The germline CDR1 and CDR2 sequences are SGHRS and YFSETQ. The CDR3 loop spans 14 amino acids. This CDR3 is CASSLAVSDTEAFF. In nucleotides, the CDR3 is TGCGCCAGCAGCTTGGCGGTCTCGGACACTGAAGCTTTCTTT.

The V and J genes are TRBV20-1 and TRBJ2-1; TRBD1 aligns across 8 bases. The CDR3 is made up of 15 amino acids. The trim removed 3 bases at V and 4 bases at J, leaving 8 bases unmatched. CDR1 DFQATT and CDR2 SNEGSKA come from the germline V gene (reference sequence). CDR3 sequence reads: CSARAGTGTYNEQFF. CDR3 in DNA: TGCAGTGCTAGGGCCGGGACAGGAACATACAATGAGCAGTTCTTC.